This T cell receptor beta chain was found in a study of blood T cell repertoires in COVID-19. Study-wide background: Researchers got acute and convalescent COVID-19 samples from the United States, Italy and Spain.

CDR1 and CDR2 (germline): SGHAT, FQNNGV. The CDR3 is 15 amino acids. Trimming pared 5 bases from V and 7 bases from J, leaving 20 bases between. In its sample, this clone was seen once. Sequencing used immunoSEQ multiplex PCR; TCRdb keeps in-frame clones, though not all of them. The top ten hold almost 4% of the sample, which has about 70,000 clones, approximately 90% seen once. The chain couples TRBV11-2 to TRBJ1-1, with D tentatively TRBD1 (5 bases). The TCR originated in a man aged 70-80 years with active COVID-19. Sequencing was carried out using peripheral blood. In nucleotides, the CDR3 is TGTGCCAGCAGCCCAACGGCAGGACGGAGGGGTGAAGCTTTCTTT. This sequence encodes CASSPTAGRRGEAFF. The whole variable domain, remainder taken from reference TRBV11-2 and TRBJ1-1, is EAGVAQSPRYKIIEKRQSVAFWCNPISGHATLYWYQQILGQGPKLLIQFQNNGVVDDSQLPKDRFSAERLKGVDSTLKIQPAKLEDSAVYLCASSPTAGRRGEAFFGQGTRLTVV.